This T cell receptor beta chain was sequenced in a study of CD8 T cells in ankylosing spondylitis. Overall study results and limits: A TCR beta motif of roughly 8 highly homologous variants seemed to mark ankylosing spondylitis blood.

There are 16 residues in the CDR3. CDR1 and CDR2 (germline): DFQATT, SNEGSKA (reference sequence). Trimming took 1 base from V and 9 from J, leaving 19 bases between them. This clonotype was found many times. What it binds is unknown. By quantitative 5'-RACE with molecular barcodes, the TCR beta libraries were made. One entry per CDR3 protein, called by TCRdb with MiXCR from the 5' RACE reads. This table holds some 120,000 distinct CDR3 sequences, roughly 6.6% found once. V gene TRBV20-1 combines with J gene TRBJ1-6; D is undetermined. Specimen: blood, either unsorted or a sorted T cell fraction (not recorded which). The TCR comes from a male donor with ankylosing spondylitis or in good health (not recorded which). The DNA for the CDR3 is TGCAGTGCTAGAGTGAACGAGCGGTCAGGAGGTTCACCCCTCCACTTT. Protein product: CSARVNERSGGSPLHF.